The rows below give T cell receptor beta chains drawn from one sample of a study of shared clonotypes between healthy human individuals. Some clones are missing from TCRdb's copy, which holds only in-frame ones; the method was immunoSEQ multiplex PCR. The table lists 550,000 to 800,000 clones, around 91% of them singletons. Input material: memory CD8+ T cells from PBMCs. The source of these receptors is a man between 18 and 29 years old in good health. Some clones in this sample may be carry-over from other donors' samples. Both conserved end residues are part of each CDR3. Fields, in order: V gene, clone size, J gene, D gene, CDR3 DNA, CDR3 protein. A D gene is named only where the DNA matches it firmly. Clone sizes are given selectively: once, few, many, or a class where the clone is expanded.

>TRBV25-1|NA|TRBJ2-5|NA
TGTGCCAGCAGACCGACACAGGGTGACCCCTGGTACTTC
CASRPTQGDPWYF
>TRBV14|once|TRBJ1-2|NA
TGTGCCAGCAGCCAAGATCGACCGCATGGGGGGGCTGGCTACACCTTC
CASSQDRPHGGAGYTF
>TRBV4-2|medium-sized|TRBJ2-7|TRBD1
TGTGCCAGCAGCCTAGACTGGACAGGGCGCTACGAGCAGTACTTC
CASSLDWTGRYEQYF
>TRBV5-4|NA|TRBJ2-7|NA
TGTGCCAGCAGCTTTCCGGGATCGGCAACCTACGAGCAGTACTTC
CASSFPGSATYEQYF
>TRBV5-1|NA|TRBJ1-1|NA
TGCGCCAGCAGCTTGGCCCTCGGGGGCAGGACTGAAGCTTTCTTT
CASSLALGGRTEAFF
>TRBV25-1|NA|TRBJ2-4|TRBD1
TGTGCCAGCAGTGAAGGGGACAGGGCGAGAATTCAGTACTTC
CASSEGDRARIQYF
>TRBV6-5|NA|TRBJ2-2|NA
TGTGCCAGCAGTTACTCGAAACTGAACACCGGGGAGCTGTTTTTT
CASSYSKLNTGELFF
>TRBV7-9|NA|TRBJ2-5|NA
TGTGCCACAGACAGGGACTTTGGGGAGACCCAGTACTTC
CATDRDFGETQYF
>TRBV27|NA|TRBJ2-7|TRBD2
TGTGCCAGCAGTTTAGCGGGGGGCCACGAGCAGTACTTC
CASSLAGGHEQYF
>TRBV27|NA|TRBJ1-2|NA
TGTGCCAGCAGCAGGGTGGGGGATGGCTACACCTTC
CASSRVGDGYTF
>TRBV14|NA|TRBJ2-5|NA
TGTGCCAGCAGCCCATTGGTTTCTCCCGAGACCCAGTACTTC
CASSPLVSPETQYF
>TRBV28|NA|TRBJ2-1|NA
TGTGCCAGCAGTTTAATAAATGAGCAGTTCTTC
CASSLINEQFF
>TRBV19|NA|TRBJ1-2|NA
TGTGCCAGTAGTATTCGGGTAGGCCCCCTGGAAGCTAACTATGGCTACACCTTC
CASSIRVGPLEANYGYTF
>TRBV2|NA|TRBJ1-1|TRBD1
TGTGCCAGCAGGATTCGACAGGGGATAAACACTGAAGCTTTCTTT
CASRIRQGINTEAFF
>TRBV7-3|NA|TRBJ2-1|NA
TGTGCCAGCAGCCCTGGGACTTCCAACAATGAGCAGTTCTTC
CASSPGTSNNEQFF
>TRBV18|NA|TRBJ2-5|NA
TGTGCCAGCTCACCATCCGACCCGGAAGAGACCCAGTACTTC
CASSPSDPEETQYF
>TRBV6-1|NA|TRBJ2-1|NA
TGTGCCAGCAGTGAGACTTGGCTCGAGATCTACAATGAGCAGTTCTTC
CASSETWLEIYNEQFF
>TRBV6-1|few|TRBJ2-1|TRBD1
TGTGCCAGCAGTGAAGGACAGGGTGGCAATGAGCAGTTCTTC
CASSEGQGGNEQFF
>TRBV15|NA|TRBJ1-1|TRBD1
TGTGCCACCAGCAGAGCAGCAGGGGGAGTGACTGAAGCTTTCTTT
CATSRAAGGVTEAFF
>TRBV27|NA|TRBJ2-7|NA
TGTGCCAGCAGTTTAAGGGTCCTCTACGAGCAGTACTTC
CASSLRVLYEQYF
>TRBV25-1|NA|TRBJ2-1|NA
TGTGCCAGCAGTGGGTATAATGAGCAGTTCTTC
CASSGYNEQFF
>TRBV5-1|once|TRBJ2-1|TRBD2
TGCGCCAGCAGCTTGGCACTAGCGGGAGTCGATGAGCAGTTCTTC
CASSLALAGVDEQFF
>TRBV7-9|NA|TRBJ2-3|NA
TGTGCCAGCAGCCCCGAGGTAGATACGCAGTATTTT
CASSPEVDTQYF
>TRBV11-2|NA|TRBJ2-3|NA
TGTGCCAGCAGCTTAGGGGAGAGGAGCACAGATACGCAGTATTTT
CASSLGERSTDTQYF
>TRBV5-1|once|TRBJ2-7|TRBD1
TGCGCCAGCAGCTTAACCGGGACAGGGTTGTACGAGCAGTACTTC
CASSLTGTGLYEQYF
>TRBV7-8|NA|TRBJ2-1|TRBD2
TGTGCCAGCAGCTTCCGTAGACTAGCGGGCTCCTACAATGAGCAGTTCTTC
CASSFRRLAGSYNEQFF
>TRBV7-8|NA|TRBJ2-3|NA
TGTGCCAGCAGCTTCGGTTGGCAGTCAGGCACAGATACGCAGTATTTT
CASSFGWQSGTDTQYF
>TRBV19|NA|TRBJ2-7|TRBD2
TGTGCCAGTGCAGGGCGGGAGGCCTACGAGCAGTACTTC
CASAGREAYEQYF
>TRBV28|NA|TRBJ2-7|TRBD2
TGTGCCAGCTGGGGACTAGCGGATCTAACCGACGAGCAGTACTTC
CASWGLADLTDEQYF
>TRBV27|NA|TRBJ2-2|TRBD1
TGTGCCAGCAGTTTTCAGGGGGACGGGGAGCTGTTTTTT
CASSFQGDGELFF
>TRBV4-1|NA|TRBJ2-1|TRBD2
TGCGCCAGCAGCCAAACCAAGCGGGAGACCTACAATGAGCAGTTCTTC
CASSQTKRETYNEQFF
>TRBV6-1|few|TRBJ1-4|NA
TGTGCCAGCAGTGAAGGGGGAGGGACTAATGAAAAACTGTTTTTT
CASSEGGGTNEKLFF
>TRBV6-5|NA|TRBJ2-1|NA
TGTGCCAGCAGTTACAGTGGCGAGCAGTTCTTC
CASSYSGEQFF
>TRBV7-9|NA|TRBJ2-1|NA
TGTGCCAGCAGCTTGCGGGCGGGATCCGATGAGCAGTTCTTC
CASSLRAGSDEQFF
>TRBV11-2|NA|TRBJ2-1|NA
TGTGCCAGCAGCTTGGAGGGGGGGACAATTACCAATGAGCAGTTCTTC
CASSLEGGTITNEQFF
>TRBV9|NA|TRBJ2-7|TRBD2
TGTGCCAGCAGCGTAGCTAGCGGGAGGGACGAGCAGTACTTC
CASSVASGRDEQYF
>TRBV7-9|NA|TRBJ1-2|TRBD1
TGTGCCAGCAGCTTGGGGACAGGATCTAACTATGGCTACACCTTC
CASSLGTGSNYGYTF
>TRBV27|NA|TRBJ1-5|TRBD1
TGTGCCAGCAGGTCCCGGGACAGGGTTCAGCCCCAGCATTTT
CASRSRDRVQPQHF
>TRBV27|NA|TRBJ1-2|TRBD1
TGTGCCAGCAGTCCACAGGGGTACGGCTACACCTTC
CASSPQGYGYTF
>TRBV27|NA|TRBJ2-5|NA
TGTGCCAGCAGTGTTACAGGGGAGGGAGAGACCCAGTACTTC
CASSVTGEGETQYF
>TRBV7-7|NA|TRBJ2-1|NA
TGTGCCAGCAGCTCCGGAATAAGGGATGAGCAGTTCTTC
CASSSGIRDEQFF
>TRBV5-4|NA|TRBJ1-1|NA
TGTGCCAGCAGCTTGGACTGGGGGGGCACTGAAGCTTTCTTT
CASSLDWGGTEAFF
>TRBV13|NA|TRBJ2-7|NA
TGTGCCAGCAGCCGCCGCCTAGCGTCCCCGGAGTCCTACGAGCAGTACTTC
CASSRRLASPESYEQYF
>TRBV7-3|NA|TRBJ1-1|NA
TGTGCCAGCAGCTCGGGGGGATACACTGAAGCTTTCTTT
CASSSGGYTEAFF
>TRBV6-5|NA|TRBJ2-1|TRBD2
TGTGCCAGCAGTTACGAGACTAGCGGGTACAATGAGCAGTTCTTC
CASSYETSGYNEQFF
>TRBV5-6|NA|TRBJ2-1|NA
TGTGCCAGCAGCCCGGACGGACGCTCCTACAATGAGCAGTTCTTC
CASSPDGRSYNEQFF
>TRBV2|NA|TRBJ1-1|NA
TGTGCCAGCAGTGATCTGGTCTACACTGAAGCTTTCTTT
CASSDLVYTEAFF
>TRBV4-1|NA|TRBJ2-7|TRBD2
TGCGCCAGCAGCCAAGTGGCGGGAGCCTACTACGAGCAGTACTTC
CASSQVAGAYYEQYF
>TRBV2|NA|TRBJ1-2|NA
TGTGCCAGCGGCTTGCAAGAGGGTGGCTACACCTTC
CASGLQEGGYTF
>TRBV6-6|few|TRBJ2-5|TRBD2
TGTGCCAGCAGTTCGGACCCGGGGGGGGAGACCCAGTACTTC
CASSSDPGGETQYF
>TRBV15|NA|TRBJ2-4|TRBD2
TGTGCCACCAGCAGAGACTGGGGACTGACTAGCCGGTTCGCCAAAAACATTCAGTACTTC
CATSRDWGLTSRFAKNIQYF
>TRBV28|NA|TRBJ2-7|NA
TGTGCCAGCAGTTTGCACCAGCGGGTTAATGACGAGCAGTACTTC
CASSLHQRVNDEQYF
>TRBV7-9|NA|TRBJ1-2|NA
TGTGCCAGCAGCTTAGGACCAGGTACTAACTATGGCTACACCTTC
CASSLGPGTNYGYTF
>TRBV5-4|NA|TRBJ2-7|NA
TGTGCCAGCAGCTTGCATCCGACCTACGAGCAGTACTTC
CASSLHPTYEQYF
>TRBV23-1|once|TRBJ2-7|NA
TGCGCCAGCAGTCAAACCCCTCGCGTAGTCCACTCCTACGAGCAGTACTTC
CASSQTPRVVHSYEQYF
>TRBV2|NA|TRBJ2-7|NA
TGTGCCAGCAGCGGTCCGGCATTAACAGGTGGGGCCTACGAGCAGTACTTC
CASSGPALTGGAYEQYF